One sample yielded the 13 T cell receptor beta chains listed below, sequenced in a study of T cells after yellow fever vaccination. From the 5' RACE reads, TCRdb called clonotypes with MiXCR, one entry per CDR3 protein. This table holds 600,000 to 750,000 distinct CDR3 sequences, roughly an eighth found once. The material was PBMCs, obtained on the day of the yellow fever booster vaccination. All receptors derive from a young man who received the YFV17D yellow fever vaccine.

There are a few counts of this clonotype. The J gene is TRBJ1-1, the V gene TRBV19, with TRBD1 matching 7 bases. Per germline, CDR1 LNHDA and CDR2 SQIVND (reference sequence). The CDR3 has 13 amino acids. Trimming cost V 6 bases and J 3 bases; bases outside gene matches: 4. The CDR3 is CASSADRDTEAFF. The CDR3 DNA reads as TGTGCCAGTAGCGCCGACAGGGACACTGAAGCTTTCTTT.

The CDR3 coding sequence is TGTGCCAGCAGCGTAGTCGGACAGCCGTACAATGAGCAGTTCTTC. Protein: CASSVVGQPYNEQFF. The J gene is TRBJ2-1, the V gene TRBV9, with D perhaps matching TRBD1 (6 bases). The V gene lost 0 bases and the J gene lost 4 bases, with 11 bases spanning the gap. The CDR3 is 15 residues long. The germline V gene has CDR1 SGDLS and CDR2 YYNGEE.

The chain employs TRBV28 and TRBJ2-3; D may be TRBD1 (6 bases). V was clipped by 5 bases and J by 3 bases, with 12 bases between them. This CDR3 is built from 14 residues. Per germline, CDR1 MDHEN and CDR2 SYDVKM. The CDR3 here is CASSLNQGTDTQYF. DNA for the CDR3: TGTGCCAGCAGTCTCAACCAGGGGACAGATACGCAGTATTTT.

As for this clonotype: A much larger clonotype is one base distant, so this may be a read error. CDR3 region: CASSYSRADTQYF. CDR3 in DNA: TGTGCCAGCAGTTACTCCCGCGCAGATACGCAGTATTTT. The chain carries TRBV6-5 and TRBJ2-3; no firm D call. The CDR3 sequence is 13 residues long. Germline V lookup: CDR1 MNHEY, CDR2 SVGAGI. The V end was cut by 0 bases, the J end by 4 bases, with 5 bases between.

The rearrangement joins TRBV7-9 to TRBJ2-7; perhaps TRBD2 as D (5 bases). CDR1 and CDR2 from the germline V gene are SEHNR and FQNEAQ (reference sequence). Trimming removed 3 bases at V and 2 bases at J, with 14 bases between. This CDR3 has 15 residues. As DNA, the CDR3 is TGTGCCAGCAGCTTTTCCGGCCGGGAAACCTACGAGCAGTACTTC. Amino acids: CASSFSGRETYEQYF. The whole variable domain, remainder taken from reference TRBV7-9 and TRBJ2-7, is DTGVSQNPRHKITKRGQNVTFRCDPISEHNRLYWYRQTLGQGPEFLTYFQNEAQLEKSRLLSDRFSAERPKGSFSTLEIQRTEQGDSAMYLCASSFSGRETYEQYFGPGTRLTVT.

The table lists this clonotype with a few counts. The chain joins TRBV4-3 to TRBJ2-1, with 13 nucleotides matching TRBD2. The CDR3 runs 15 residues. V dropped 3 bases and J dropped 10; count of bases not matched to a gene: 6. Germline-derived CDR1 and CDR2 are LGHNA and YSLEER. Here the CDR3 DNA reads TGCGCCAGCAGCCACGGACTAGCGGGAGAGGTGGAGCAGTTCTTC. This encodes CASSHGLAGEVEQFF.

This sequence joins TRBV12-3 or TRBV12-4 and TRBJ2-5; 7 nucleotides match TRBD1. CDR3 length equals 14 residues. The J segment lost 5 bases and the V segment lost 6 bases, leaving 9 bases of the junction unmatched. In nucleotides, the CDR3 is TGTGCCAGCAGACCGACAGGGTCGTCGGAGACCCAGTACTTC. It codes for CASRPTGSSETQYF.

The rearrangement uses TRBV6-4 and TRBJ2-1; maybe TRBD1 (5 bases). The CDR3 extends over 14 amino acids. Germline assignment: CDR1 MRHNA and CDR2 SNTAGT. Trimming stripped 3 bases from V and 6 bases from J, with 12 bases between. CDR3 protein: CASSEGPAPNEQFF. The CDR3 coding sequence is TGTGCCAGCAGTGAGGGGCCTGCGCCCAATGAGCAGTTCTTC.

This clonotype was observed a few times. The chain employs TRBV20-1 and TRBJ1-3; D not resolved. V gave up 5 bases and J gave up 0 bases, with 8 bases separating them. Germline lookup yields CDR1 DFQATT and CDR2 SNEGSKA (reference sequence). This CDR3 has 13 residues. CDR3 residues: CSAPRDSGNTIYF. As DNA, the CDR3 is TGCAGTGCTCCTAGGGACTCTGGAAACACCATATATTTT.

This clonotype showed up many times. The chain joins TRBV20-1 to TRBJ2-3; 7 positions agree with TRBD2. Losses at the gene ends were 0 bases for V and 1 base for J; bases not matched to a gene: 10. Germline loops: CDR1 DFQATT, CDR2 SNEGSKA (reference sequence). CDR3 length: 17 residues. As DNA, the CDR3 is TGCAGTGCTAGAGATTTCCGGGGGAGCGGGGGCACAGATACGCAGTATTTT. Its protein is CSARDFRGSGGTDTQYF.

This clonotype was counted a few times. V gene TRBV19 combines with J gene TRBJ2-1, with 10 bases matching TRBD2. Germline CDR1 is LNHDA and CDR2 is SQIVND (reference sequence). There are 16 residues in the CDR3. Trimming cost V 10 bases and J 2 bases; bases outside gene matches: 11. CDR3: CATLGLANPPYNEQFF. CDR3 sequence (DNA): TGTGCCACCCTGGGACTAGCGAACCCACCCTACAATGAGCAGTTCTTC.

This clonotype was found a few times. This chain uses TRBV6-6 with TRBJ1-1; the D is unclear. The CDR3 is 11 residues long. V lost 8 bases, J lost 3 bases, and 7 bases lay in between. CDR1 and CDR2 from the germline V gene are MNHNY and SVGAGI (reference sequence). The CDR3 coding sequence is TGTGCCAGCTACCGGGACACTGAAGCTTTCTTT. Translation: CASYRDTEAFF.

This chain joins TRBV4-2 and TRBJ1-1; perhaps TRBD1 as D (5 bases). Looked up from germline, CDR1 is LGHNA and CDR2 is YNFKEQ. Trimming removed 2 bases from V and 1 base from J, with 11 bases in between. This CDR3 has 15 amino acids. This chain's CDR3 is CASSQRGDRNTEAFF. The CDR3 DNA sequence: TGTGCCAGCAGCCAACGAGGCGACAGGAACACTGAAGCTTTCTTT.